The TCR beta chain described here comes from a study of control samples from healthy donors and cancer patients. This CDR3 contains 16 residues. V shed 0 bases and J shed 7 bases, with 19 bases lying between them. Germline CDR1 SGHRS, CDR2 YFSETQ. TCRdb's table, derived via immunoSEQ multiplex PCR, lists solely in-frame clones and lacks some. The table lists about 100,000 clones, around 88% of them singletons. The rearrangement joins TRBV5-1 to TRBJ2-5, with a possible D match to TRBD2 (6 bases). The origin of this receptor is a man under 40 in good health. The sequencing input was blood. Here the CDR3 DNA reads TGCGCCAGCAGCTTGGGCCGGGCTCCAAGGGAGGCGACCCAGTACTTC. It is translated as CASSLGRAPREATQYF.